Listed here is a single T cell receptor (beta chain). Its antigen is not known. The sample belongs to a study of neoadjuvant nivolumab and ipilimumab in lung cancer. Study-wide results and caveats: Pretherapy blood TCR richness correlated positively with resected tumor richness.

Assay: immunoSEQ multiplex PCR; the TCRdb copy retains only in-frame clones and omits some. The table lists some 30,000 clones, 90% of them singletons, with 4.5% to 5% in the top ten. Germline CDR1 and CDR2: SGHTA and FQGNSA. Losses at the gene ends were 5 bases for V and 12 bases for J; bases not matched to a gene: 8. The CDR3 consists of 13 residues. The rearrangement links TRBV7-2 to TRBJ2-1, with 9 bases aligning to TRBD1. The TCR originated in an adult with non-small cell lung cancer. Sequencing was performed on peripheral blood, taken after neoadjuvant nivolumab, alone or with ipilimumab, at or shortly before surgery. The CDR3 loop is CASSRTGGVGQFF. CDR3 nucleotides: TGTGCCAGCAGCCGTACAGGGGGCGTAGGGCAGTTCTTC.